The T cell receptor beta chain under discussion was sequenced for a study of blood T cell repertoires in COVID-19. This CDR3 is built from 17 residues. The V and J ends lost 3 bases and 8 bases respectively, with 23 bases between them. Per the germline V gene, CDR1 is SGHRS and CDR2 is YFSETQ. TCRdb keeps only in-frame clones here, not all; method: immunoSEQ multiplex PCR. The sample includes roughly 250,000 clones, 65% to 90% of them seen just once. In its sample, this clone was seen a few times. The sequenced material came from peripheral blood. This TCR came from a woman aged 55-69 years with active or convalescent COVID-19. The rearrangement joins TRBV5-1 to TRBJ1-4; a weak D match, TRBD1 (6 bases). CDR3 DNA: TGCGCCAGCAGCTCCTCCCTGTTGGCAGGTCAGGGGGAAAAACTGTTTTTT. Residues: CASSSSLLAGQGEKLFF.